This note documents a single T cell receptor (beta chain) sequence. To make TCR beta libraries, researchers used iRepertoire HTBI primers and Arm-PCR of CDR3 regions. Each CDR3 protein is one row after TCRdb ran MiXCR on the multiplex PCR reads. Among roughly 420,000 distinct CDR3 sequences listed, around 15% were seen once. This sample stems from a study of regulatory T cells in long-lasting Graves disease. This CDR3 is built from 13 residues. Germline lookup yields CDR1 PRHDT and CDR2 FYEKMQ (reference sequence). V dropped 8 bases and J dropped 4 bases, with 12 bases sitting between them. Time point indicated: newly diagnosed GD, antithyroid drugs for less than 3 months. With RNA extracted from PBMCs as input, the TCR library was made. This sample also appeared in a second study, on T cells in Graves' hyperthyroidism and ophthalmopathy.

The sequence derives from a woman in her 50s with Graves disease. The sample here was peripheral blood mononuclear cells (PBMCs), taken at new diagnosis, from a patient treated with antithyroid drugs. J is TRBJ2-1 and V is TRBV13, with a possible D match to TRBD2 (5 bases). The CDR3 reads CASRDPSYNEQFF. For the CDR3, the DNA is TGTGCCAGCCGGGATCCTTCTTACAATGAGCAGTTCTTC.